These 28 T cell receptor beta chains share one sample of origin, sequenced in a study of human T cells and chemical hapten exposure (dated by TCRdb to the early 2020s). Library preparation used RACE. The instrument given in TCRdb is NextSeq 500. TCRdb's own reprocessing of the public reads used fastp at Q25 and MiXCR and kept productive beta chains. Duplicate CDR3 protein sequences are folded into a single record with the most common DNA and genes. This sample holds 180,000 or so distinct CDR3 sequences; roughly 15% were observed only once. Jointly, the top ten make up 1.7% of the sample. In light of the paper, this sample's time point label describes: patch test 1, 2 weeks after DPC sensitization. The label giving this sample's treatment or condition can be read as: therapeutic diphenylcyclopropenone sensitization with weekly scalp DPC. Sequencing was performed on whole blood, taken in connection with sensitization to the hapten diphenylcyclopropenone (DPC). The receptor set was obtained from a woman in her twenties or thirties with alopecia areata. Some clones in this sample may be carry-over from other donors' samples.

This chain connects TRBV7-2 to TRBJ2-7, with D possibly TRBD1 on 5 matching bases. V shed 1 base and J shed 1 base, with 11 bases lying between them. The CDR3 has 15 residues. Germline V lookup: CDR1 SGHTA, CDR2 FQGNSA. This chain's CDR3 is CASSLGYRRSYEQYF. The CDR3, as DNA: TGTGCCAGCAGCTTAGGCTACAGGAGATCCTACGAGCAGTACTTC.

The chain carries TRBV12-3 or TRBV12-4 and TRBJ2-1; maybe TRBD1 (6 bases). The germline V and J ends were trimmed by 3 bases and 5 bases, with 14 bases remaining between them. The CDR3 contains 15 residues. The CDR3 protein is CASSFSVRGNNEQFF. The CDR3 region has the DNA TGTGCCAGCAGTTTTTCCGTCAGGGGAAACAATGAGCAGTTCTTC.

This clonotype was seen once. The chain links TRBV12-3 or TRBV12-4 to TRBJ1-2; TRBD1 agrees at 8 bases. The CDR3 totals 14 residues. V was clipped by 5 bases and J by 7 bases; unmatched bases: 9. The CDR3 region is CASSPTGASRGYTF. CDR3 nucleotides: TGTGCCAGCAGTCCGACAGGGGCTAGTCGTGGCTACACCTTC.

For this clonotype: A junction boundary mismatches the germline segment, possibly from a read error. V and J are TRBV5-5 and TRBJ2-1, with 7 bases fitting TRBD2. CDR3 length: 13 residues. Germline lookup yields CDR1 SGHKS and CDR2 YYEKEE (reference sequence). CDR3 residues: CASRLGGNNEQFF. CDR3 coding DNA: TGTGCCAGCAGGTTGGGAGGGAACAATGAGCAGTTCTTC.

In its sample, this clonotype was seen many times. The rearrangement uses TRBV6-1 and TRBJ1-4, with a tentative D call TRBD1 (6 bases). V was pared by 4 bases and J by 11 bases, with 11 bases between. Germline-derived CDR1 and CDR2 are MNHNS and SASEGT. This CDR3 has 12 residues. This chain's CDR3 is CASSGTEEKLFF. In nucleotides, the CDR3 is TGTGCCAGCAGTGGGACAGAAGAGAAACTGTTTTTT.

The V gene is TRBV29-1, the J gene TRBJ2-3; 13 positions match TRBD2. The V segment lost 4 bases and the J segment 4 bases; nucleotides outside the gene matches: 11. The germline V gene has CDR1 SQVTM and CDR2 ANQGSEA. The CDR3 consists of 17 residues. Here the CDR3 reads CSVGAERTSGSADTQYF. The DNA of the CDR3 is TGCAGCGTTGGAGCCGAAAGGACTAGCGGGAGTGCAGATACGCAGTATTTT.

This clonotype was observed a few times. The V gene is TRBV29-1, the J gene TRBJ1-5; no reliable D call. Germline V CDR1 and CDR2: SQVTM, ANQGSEA. The CDR3 extends over 12 amino acids. With 7 bases removed from V and 0 bases from J, the gap between germline ends came to 7 bases. The CDR3 bases are TGCAGCGCCAGAAATAGCAATCAGCCCCAGCATTTT. Translating it yields CSARNSNQPQHF.

This clonotype was counted many times. The rearrangement uses TRBV5-1 and TRBJ2-1; 13 nucleotides align to TRBD2. Germline assignment: CDR1 SGHRS and CDR2 YFSETQ. Trimming at V came to 5 bases and at J to 13 bases, leaving 3 bases not matched to a gene. The CDR3 consists of 12 residues. The CDR3, as DNA: TGCGCCAGCAGAACTAGCGGGGGGGCCCAGTTCTTC. Translation gives CASRTSGGAQFF.

This clonotype has only a few counts. The chain employs TRBV7-2 and TRBJ2-2; D might be TRBD2 (6 bases). V lost 5 bases and J lost 5, with 15 bases in between. Germline V gives CDR1 SGHTA, CDR2 FQGNSA. The CDR3 totals 15 residues. CDR3 region: CASSPPGLSTGELFF. CDR3 coding DNA: TGTGCCAGCAGCCCGCCGGGACTCAGTACCGGGGAGCTGTTTTTT. The full variable domain, rest sourced from reference TRBV7-2 and TRBJ2-2, is GAGVSQSPSNKVTEKGKDVELRCDPISGHTALYWYRQSLGQGLEFLIYFQGNSAPDKSGLPSDRFSAERTGGSVSTLTIQRTQQEDSAVYLCASSPPGLSTGELFFGEGSRLTVL.

This clonotype was detected a few times. This rearrangement joins TRBV24-1 to TRBJ1-5, with D maybe TRBD1 (6 bases). This CDR3 spans 15 amino acids. Trimming stripped 5 bases from V and 7 bases from J, with 17 bases between. Germline CDR1 and CDR2: KGHDR and SFDVKD. The CDR3: CATSASGGGSQPQHF. CDR3 DNA: TGTGCCACCAGTGCCTCGGGAGGGGGTAGCCAGCCCCAGCATTTT.

The V call is TRBV12-3 or TRBV12-4, the J call TRBJ1-2, with TRBD1 identical over 10 bases. The V and J ends lost 5 bases and 2 bases, in that order; junction bases with no gene match: 8. The CDR3 sequence is 16 residues long. The CDR3 protein is CASSLGTGQGNYGYTF. The CDR3 DNA is TGTGCCAGCAGTCTTGGAACGGGACAGGGGAACTATGGCTACACCTTC.

This clonotype has a count of ten or more. The rearrangement joins TRBV11-2 to TRBJ2-3, with TRBD1 matching over 9 bases. Unmatched junction bases numbered 6, after V lost 5 bases and J lost 3 bases. Germline-derived CDR1 and CDR2 are SGHAT and FQNNGV. The CDR3 is 15 amino acids. CDR3 protein: CASSPWTGATDTQYF. The CDR3 nucleotides read TGTGCCAGCAGCCCCTGGACAGGGGCTACAGATACGCAGTATTTT.

The rearrangement links TRBV20-1 to TRBJ1-2; D perhaps matches TRBD1 (6 bases). This CDR3 contains 13 residues. Germline V gene sequence: CDR1 DFQATT, CDR2 SNEGSKA (reference sequence). The CDR3 region has the DNA TGCAGCCCGAACCTGGGACAAATCGGTGGCTACACCTTC. This sequence encodes CSPNLGQIGGYTF.

The chain has TRBV14 and TRBJ2-2, with no clear D. The V and J ends lost 3 bases and 1 base respectively, with 6 bases between them. This CDR3 contains 14 residues. CDR1 is SGHDN, CDR2 FVKESK, per germline. This chain's CDR3 is CASSHRWNTGELFF. The CDR3 DNA is TGTGCCAGCAGCCATCGTTGGAACACCGGGGAGCTGTTTTTT. Full variable domain (outside the CDR3, taken from reference TRBV14 and TRBJ2-2): EAGVTQFPSHSVIEKGQTVTLRCDPISGHDNLYWYRRVMGKEIKFLLHFVKESKQDESGMPNNRFLAERTGGTYSTLKVQPAELEDSGVYFCASSHRWNTGELFFGEGSRLTVL.

The genes are TRBV28 and TRBJ1-6, with D unclear. CDR1 is MDHEN, CDR2 SYDVKM, per germline. V shed 2 bases and J shed 8 bases, with 13 bases lying between them. The CDR3 runs to 15 residues. The CDR3 nucleotides are TGTGCCAGCAGTTTAGTCCTTGGGGATCATTCACCCCTCCACTTT. Its translation is CASSLVLGDHSPLHF. Combining the CDR3 with reference TRBV28 and TRBJ1-6 gives the whole variable domain DVKVTQSSRYLVKRTGEKVFLECVQDMDHENMFWYRQDPGLGLRLIYFSYDVKMKEKGDIPEGYSVSREKKERFSLILESASTNQTSMYLCASSLVLGDHSPLHFGNGTRLTVT.

This clonotype was picked up a small number of times. The V and J genes are TRBV5-1 and TRBJ2-6; a possible D gene is TRBD1 (6 bases). The CDR3 sequence is 15 residues long. The germline gives CDR1 SGHRS, CDR2 YFSETQ. V lost 4 bases to trimming and J lost 3 bases, with 11 bases between them. The CDR3 nucleotides read TGCGCCAGCAGCCCAACAGGGAGTGGGGCCAACGTCCTGACTTTC. Translation: CASSPTGSGANVLTF. Supplemented by reference TRBV5-1 and TRBJ2-6, the full variable domain reads KAGVTQTPRYLIKTRGQQVTLSCSPISGHRSVSWYQQTPGQGLQFLFEYFSETQRNKGNFPGRFSGRQFSNSRSEMNVSTLELGDSALYLCASSPTGSGANVLTFGAGSRLTVL.

This clonotype was observed a handful of times. This chain joins TRBV6-5 and TRBJ2-7; TRBD1 might be the D (6 bases). Per the germline V gene, CDR1 is MNHEY and CDR2 is SVGAGI. This CDR3 has 14 amino acids. The ends were cut back, 2 bases at V and 2 bases at J, with 10 bases in the middle. This CDR3 reads CASSYRGKAYEQYF. CDR3 in DNA: TGTGCCAGCAGTTACAGGGGGAAGGCCTACGAGCAGTACTTC.

J is TRBJ2-7 and V is TRBV11-2; no clear D gene. Germline CDR1 and CDR2: SGHAT and FQNNGV. Trimming left V 5 bases short and J 2 bases short, with 16 bases between. The CDR3 consists of 15 residues. The CDR3 sequence is CASSRGVSTAYEQYF. CDR3 in DNA: TGTGCCAGCAGCCGAGGTGTTTCCACCGCCTACGAGCAGTACTTC.

Ten or more counts support this clonotype. The chain couples TRBV20-1 to TRBJ1-5, with 9 nucleotides matching TRBD1. J gave up 6 bases and V 5 bases, and 8 bases lay outside the gene matches. The CDR3 is made up of 14 amino acids. Germline V gene lookup returns CDR1 DFQATT and CDR2 SNEGSKA (reference sequence). This CDR3 is CSAGPGTGSQPQHF. The CDR3 DNA sequence: TGCAGTGCTGGCCCGGGGACAGGGAGTCAGCCCCAGCATTTT.

V is TRBV7-2 and J is TRBJ2-3; 9 bases fit TRBD2. The CDR3 contains 17 residues. V was pared by 1 base and J by 3 bases, with 8 bases of the junction left unmatched. Germline V gene lookup returns CDR1 SGHTA and CDR2 FQGNSA. The chain's CDR3 is CASSLGASGKGTDTQYF. The CDR3 nucleotides read TGTGCCAGCAGCTTAGGGGCTAGCGGGAAGGGAACAGATACGCAGTATTTT.

V is TRBV5-6 and J is TRBJ2-7, with D tentatively TRBD1 (6 bases). Trimming cost V 0 bases and J 2 bases, with 12 bases left between them. The CDR3 has 15 amino acids. From germline, CDR1 is SGHDT and CDR2 YYEEEE. This chain's CDR3 is CASSLVFGQPYEQYF. CDR3 sequence (DNA): TGTGCCAGCAGCTTGGTTTTTGGACAGCCCTACGAGCAGTACTTC.

This sequence joins TRBV12-3 or TRBV12-4 and TRBJ2-3; D remains unclear. Trimming removed 2 bases at V and 2 bases at J, with 8 bases between. The CDR3 consists of 14 residues. CDR3 region: CASSLYPPTDTQYF. CDR3 nucleotides: TGTGCCAGCAGTTTATATCCCCCCACAGATACGCAGTATTTT.

This clonotype appeared a few times. In DNA, the CDR3 is TGTGCCAGCAGCTCTCAGGAAGAGCAGTACTTC. It yields the protein CASSSQEEQYF. The chain links TRBV28 to TRBJ2-7; D is undetermined. Looked up from germline, CDR1 is MDHEN and CDR2 is SYDVKM. Trimming shortened V by 6 bases and J by 7 bases, and 10 bases separated the two germline ends. This CDR3 is 11 amino acids long.

The chain recombines TRBV7-8 with TRBJ2-3, with 8 bases identical to TRBD2. J lost 2 bases, V lost 1 base, and 2 bases had no gene match. The CDR3 is 15 amino acids. The germline V gene encodes CDR1 SGHVS and CDR2 FQNEAQ. CDR3 coding DNA: TGTGCCAGCAGCTTAGTCGGGGGGGCCACAGATACGCAGTATTTT. This codes for CASSLVGGATDTQYF.

This clonotype was seen repeatedly, ten times or more. The rearrangement uses TRBV5-5 and TRBJ1-3; the match to TRBD1 covers 10 bases. The CDR3 consists of 16 residues. Trimming took 0 bases from V and 4 from J; bases not matched to a gene: 4. Germline loops: CDR1 SGHKS, CDR2 YYEKEE (reference sequence). Here the CDR3 reads CASSLGQGAGGNTIYF. DNA for the CDR3: TGTGCCAGCAGCTTGGGACAGGGGGCGGGCGGAAACACCATATATTTT.

At least ten counts were recorded for this clonotype. An end of the junction does not agree with germline; a read error may underlie this. The V gene is TRBV18, the J gene TRBJ1-1; D remains unclear. The CDR3 loop spans 13 amino acids. Germline CDR1 is KGHSH and CDR2 is LQKENI. The CDR3 sequence: CASSPSENTEAFF. The CDR3 DNA follows: TGCGCCAGCAGCCCCTCAGAAAACACTGAAGCTTTCTTT. Filled out from reference TRBV18 and TRBJ1-1, the complete variable domain reads NAGVMQNPRHLVRRRGQEARLRCSPMKGHSHVYWYRQLPEEGLKFMVYLQKENIIDESGMPKERFSAEFPKEGPSILRIQQVVRGDSAAYFCASSPSENTEAFFGQGTRLTVV.

The J gene is TRBJ2-3, the V gene TRBV6-5; the match to TRBD2 covers 8 bases. V trimming: 6 bases; J trimming: 4 bases; junction bases outside the gene matches: 12. The CDR3 has 16 residues. Germline CDR1 reads MNHEY; CDR2 reads SVGAGI. The CDR3 here is CASSPWERGSADTQYF. For the CDR3, the DNA is TGTGCCAGCAGCCCCTGGGAGCGGGGGTCCGCAGATACGCAGTATTTT.

This clonotype was counted a few times. V is TRBV27 and J is TRBJ2-7, with D maybe TRBD1 (5 bases). The CDR3 spans 15 residues. Trimming left V 5 bases short and J 3 bases short, with 17 bases between. CDR1 is MNHEY and CDR2 is SMNVEV in the germline V gene (reference sequence). The DNA of the CDR3 is TGTGCCAGCAGTAAGTTCAGGGTTTCCTACTACGAGCAGTACTTC. As protein: CASSKFRVSYYEQYF.